This T cell receptor beta chain was sequenced for a study of CD8 T cells in ankylosing spondylitis. Study results and limitations: Before this, some motif variants had been reported in reactive arthritis synovial fluid and blood. Reportedly, significant enrichment of disease-linked clones occurred in matched ankylosing spondylitis synovial fluid.

In its sample, this clonotype was seen many times. What it binds is unknown. MiXCR, run by TCRdb on the 5' RACE reads, gives a single entry per CDR3 protein. The table shows about 140,000 distinct CDR3 sequences, with about 10% occurring only once. This CDR3 region has 15 residues. Deletions cut 0 bases from V and 4 bases from J, with 12 bases between. Germline CDR1 and CDR2: SGHRS and YFSETQ. The TCR was taken from a female donor with ankylosing spondylitis or in good health (not recorded which). The material sequenced was blood, either unsorted or a sorted T cell fraction (not recorded which). The chain is built from TRBV5-1 and TRBJ2-3; D is unresolved. In DNA, the CDR3 is TGCGCCAGCAGCTTGGGTCTCCCAGCCCCAGATACGCAGTATTTT. This translates into CASSLGLPAPDTQYF.